The rows below give T cell receptor beta chains drawn from one sample of a study of identical twins. TCRdb independently ran MiXCR on the 5' RACE reads; one entry per CDR3 protein. The sample has about 250,000 distinct CDR3 sequences, over 12% seen once. The sequencing input was memory (CD45RO+) T cells sorted from blood. Receptors originate from a woman in her late teens or twenties in good health. CDR3s include the opening cysteine and the closing phenylalanine or tryptophan. A D gene is named only where the DNA matches it firmly. For some rows the clone size is stated as once, few or many, or as a class when expanded; others skip it.

v_gene: TRBV9; d_gene: TRBD2; abundance: few; j_gene: TRBJ2-5; CDR3aa: CASSVGTSATQETQYF; CDR3nt: TGTGCCAGCAGCGTCGGGACTAGCGCCACCCAAGAGACCCAGTACTTC
v_gene: TRBV2; d_gene: NA; abundance: many; j_gene: TRBJ2-1; CDR3aa: CASSWAGMAYNEQFF; CDR3nt: TGTGCCAGCAGTTGGGCCGGGATGGCCTACAATGAGCAGTTCTTC
v_gene: TRBV20-1; d_gene: NA; abundance: NA; j_gene: TRBJ2-7; CDR3aa: CSATAFSQRAPSSYEQYF; CDR3nt: TGCAGTGCTACCGCTTTTAGTCAGCGGGCACCATCATCTTACGAGCAGTACTTC
v_gene: TRBV12-3/TRBV12-4; d_gene: NA; abundance: few; j_gene: TRBJ2-5; CDR3aa: CASSLMSGNQETQYF; CDR3nt: TGTGCCAGCAGTTTAATGTCAGGCAACCAAGAGACCCAGTACTTC
v_gene: TRBV5-6; d_gene: NA; abundance: few; j_gene: TRBJ1-6; CDR3aa: CASSGGILKPPLHF; CDR3nt: TGTGCCAGCAGCGGGGGGATATTAAAGCCACCCCTCCACTTT
v_gene: TRBV6-1; d_gene: TRBD2; abundance: NA; j_gene: TRBJ2-1; CDR3aa: CATQEAGGDNEQFF; CDR3nt: TGTGCCACCCAGGAGGCGGGAGGGGACAATGAGCAGTTCTTC
v_gene: TRBV4-2; d_gene: TRBD1; abundance: many; j_gene: TRBJ2-7; CDR3aa: CASSSLDRVGGEQYF; CDR3nt: TGTGCCAGCAGCAGCCTCGACAGGGTAGGCGGCGAGCAGTACTTC
v_gene: TRBV7-2; d_gene: TRBD1; abundance: many; j_gene: TRBJ1-2; CDR3aa: CARQTGTSRGYTF; CDR3nt: TGTGCCAGGCAGACAGGGACATCGAGAGGCTACACCTTC
v_gene: TRBV20-1; d_gene: NA; abundance: few; j_gene: TRBJ1-2; CDR3aa: CSAVQGLGNYGYTF; CDR3nt: TGCAGTGCCGTACAGGGATTGGGTAACTATGGCTACACCTTC
v_gene: TRBV7-9; d_gene: NA; abundance: NA; j_gene: TRBJ1-1; CDR3aa: CASSWGRDTEAFF; CDR3nt: TGTGCCAGCAGCTGGGGGCGGGACACTGAAGCTTTCTTT
v_gene: TRBV7-8; d_gene: TRBD2; abundance: NA; j_gene: TRBJ2-7; CDR3aa: CASSLLTSGNYEQYF; CDR3nt: TGTGCCAGCAGCTTACTGACTAGCGGGAACTACGAGCAGTACTTC
v_gene: TRBV5-1; d_gene: TRBD2; abundance: many; j_gene: TRBJ2-1; CDR3aa: CASSDPGGYSYNEQFF; CDR3nt: TGCGCCAGCAGCGACCCGGGGGGTTACTCCTACAATGAGCAGTTCTTC
v_gene: TRBV6-1; d_gene: NA; abundance: few; j_gene: TRBJ2-3; CDR3aa: CASKTGGSGTDTQYF; CDR3nt: TGTGCCAGCAAGACTGGGGGGAGCGGGACAGATACGCAGTATTTT
v_gene: TRBV6-1; d_gene: TRBD2; abundance: NA; j_gene: TRBJ2-7; CDR3aa: CASTLGLRIGEQYF; CDR3nt: TGTGCCAGCACCCTGGGACTACGGATCGGGGAGCAGTACTTC
v_gene: TRBV6-2/TRBV6-3; d_gene: NA; abundance: NA; j_gene: TRBJ2-5; CDR3aa: CASSYSSGVAQYF; CDR3nt: TGTGCCAGCAGTTACTCGAGCGGAGTGGCCCAGTACTTC
v_gene: TRBV6-5; d_gene: NA; abundance: few; j_gene: TRBJ2-2; CDR3aa: CASSHDYLGNTGELFF; CDR3nt: TGTGCCAGCAGTCACGACTATCTGGGCAACACCGGGGAGCTGTTTTTT
v_gene: TRBV9; d_gene: NA; abundance: few; j_gene: TRBJ2-5; CDR3aa: CASSATGAIGETQYF; CDR3nt: TGTGCCAGCAGCGCCACCGGGGCCATCGGGGAGACCCAGTACTTC
v_gene: TRBV7-8; d_gene: NA; abundance: NA; j_gene: TRBJ2-1; CDR3aa: CASTPHSGTAPNEQFF; CDR3nt: TGTGCCAGCACCCCACACTCCGGGACTGCCCCCAATGAGCAGTTCTTC
v_gene: TRBV9; d_gene: TRBD2; abundance: NA; j_gene: TRBJ2-1; CDR3aa: CASSGSYGTSFLF; CDR3nt: TGTGCCAGCAGCGGTAGTTATGGGACTAGCTTCCTCTTC
v_gene: TRBV7-9; d_gene: NA; abundance: few; j_gene: TRBJ2-5; CDR3aa: CASSWIRDGETQYF; CDR3nt: TGTGCCAGCAGCTGGATCCGGGACGGGGAGACCCAGTACTTC
v_gene: TRBV6-5; d_gene: NA; abundance: NA; j_gene: TRBJ2-2; CDR3aa: CASSYRVSRGELFF; CDR3nt: TGTGCCAGCAGTTACCGTGTTTCTCGAGGGGAGCTGTTTTTT
v_gene: TRBV28; d_gene: NA; abundance: NA; j_gene: TRBJ2-6; CDR3aa: CASSLHTGANVLTF; CDR3nt: TGTGCCAGCAGTTTGCACACTGGGGCCAACGTCCTGACTTTC
v_gene: TRBV7-2; d_gene: TRBD1; abundance: many; j_gene: TRBJ2-3; CDR3aa: CASSLRTGTDTQYF; CDR3nt: TGTGCCAGCAGCCTTCGGACAGGGACAGATACGCAGTATTTT
v_gene: TRBV28; d_gene: TRBD2; abundance: NA; j_gene: TRBJ2-5; CDR3aa: CASRLAGADETQYF; CDR3nt: TGTGCCAGCAGGCTAGCGGGAGCGGATGAGACCCAGTACTTC
v_gene: TRBV20-1; d_gene: NA; abundance: many; j_gene: TRBJ2-3; CDR3aa: CSARAAGFYTDTQYF; CDR3nt: TGCAGTGCTAGAGCCGCGGGGTTTTACACAGATACGCAGTATTTT
v_gene: TRBV7-2; d_gene: NA; abundance: NA; j_gene: TRBJ2-3; CDR3aa: CASSSGLGTQYF; CDR3nt: TGTGCCAGCAGCTCGGGGCTGGGTACGCAGTATTTT
v_gene: TRBV9; d_gene: NA; abundance: few; j_gene: TRBJ2-5; CDR3aa: CASSPGVDPAQYF; CDR3nt: TGTGCCAGCAGCCCTGGAGTAGACCCGGCCCAGTACTTC
v_gene: TRBV20-1; d_gene: NA; abundance: few; j_gene: TRBJ1-2; CDR3aa: CSANIGERVGYGYTF; CDR3nt: TGCAGTGCTAATATAGGGGAAAGAGTTGGCTATGGCTACACCTTC
v_gene: TRBV7-9; d_gene: NA; abundance: NA; j_gene: TRBJ2-3; CDR3aa: CASLKGGQDTQYF; CDR3nt: TGTGCCAGTTTGAAGGGAGGCCAAGATACGCAGTATTTT
v_gene: TRBV24-1; d_gene: TRBD2; abundance: NA; j_gene: TRBJ2-1; CDR3aa: CATSDGRGGRNEQFF; CDR3nt: TGTGCCACCAGTGATGGACGGGGGGGCCGAAATGAGCAGTTCTTC
v_gene: TRBV5-1; d_gene: TRBD2; abundance: few; j_gene: TRBJ2-5; CDR3aa: CASSLAERGQETQYF; CDR3nt: TGCGCCAGCAGCTTGGCCGAGCGGGGCCAAGAGACCCAGTACTTC
v_gene: TRBV25-1; d_gene: NA; abundance: few; j_gene: TRBJ2-5; CDR3aa: CASSVGGRQETQYF; CDR3nt: TGTGCCAGCAGTGTGGGGGGACGGCAAGAGACCCAGTACTTC
v_gene: TRBV19; d_gene: NA; abundance: NA; j_gene: TRBJ1-5; CDR3aa: CASTTRGGAGNQPQHF; CDR3nt: TGTGCCAGTACCACAAGGGGGGGAGCGGGCAATCAGCCCCAGCATTTT
v_gene: TRBV5-5; d_gene: NA; abundance: NA; j_gene: TRBJ2-7; CDR3aa: CASSFGSDDEQYF; CDR3nt: TGTGCCAGCAGCTTTGGCAGTGACGACGAGCAGTACTTC